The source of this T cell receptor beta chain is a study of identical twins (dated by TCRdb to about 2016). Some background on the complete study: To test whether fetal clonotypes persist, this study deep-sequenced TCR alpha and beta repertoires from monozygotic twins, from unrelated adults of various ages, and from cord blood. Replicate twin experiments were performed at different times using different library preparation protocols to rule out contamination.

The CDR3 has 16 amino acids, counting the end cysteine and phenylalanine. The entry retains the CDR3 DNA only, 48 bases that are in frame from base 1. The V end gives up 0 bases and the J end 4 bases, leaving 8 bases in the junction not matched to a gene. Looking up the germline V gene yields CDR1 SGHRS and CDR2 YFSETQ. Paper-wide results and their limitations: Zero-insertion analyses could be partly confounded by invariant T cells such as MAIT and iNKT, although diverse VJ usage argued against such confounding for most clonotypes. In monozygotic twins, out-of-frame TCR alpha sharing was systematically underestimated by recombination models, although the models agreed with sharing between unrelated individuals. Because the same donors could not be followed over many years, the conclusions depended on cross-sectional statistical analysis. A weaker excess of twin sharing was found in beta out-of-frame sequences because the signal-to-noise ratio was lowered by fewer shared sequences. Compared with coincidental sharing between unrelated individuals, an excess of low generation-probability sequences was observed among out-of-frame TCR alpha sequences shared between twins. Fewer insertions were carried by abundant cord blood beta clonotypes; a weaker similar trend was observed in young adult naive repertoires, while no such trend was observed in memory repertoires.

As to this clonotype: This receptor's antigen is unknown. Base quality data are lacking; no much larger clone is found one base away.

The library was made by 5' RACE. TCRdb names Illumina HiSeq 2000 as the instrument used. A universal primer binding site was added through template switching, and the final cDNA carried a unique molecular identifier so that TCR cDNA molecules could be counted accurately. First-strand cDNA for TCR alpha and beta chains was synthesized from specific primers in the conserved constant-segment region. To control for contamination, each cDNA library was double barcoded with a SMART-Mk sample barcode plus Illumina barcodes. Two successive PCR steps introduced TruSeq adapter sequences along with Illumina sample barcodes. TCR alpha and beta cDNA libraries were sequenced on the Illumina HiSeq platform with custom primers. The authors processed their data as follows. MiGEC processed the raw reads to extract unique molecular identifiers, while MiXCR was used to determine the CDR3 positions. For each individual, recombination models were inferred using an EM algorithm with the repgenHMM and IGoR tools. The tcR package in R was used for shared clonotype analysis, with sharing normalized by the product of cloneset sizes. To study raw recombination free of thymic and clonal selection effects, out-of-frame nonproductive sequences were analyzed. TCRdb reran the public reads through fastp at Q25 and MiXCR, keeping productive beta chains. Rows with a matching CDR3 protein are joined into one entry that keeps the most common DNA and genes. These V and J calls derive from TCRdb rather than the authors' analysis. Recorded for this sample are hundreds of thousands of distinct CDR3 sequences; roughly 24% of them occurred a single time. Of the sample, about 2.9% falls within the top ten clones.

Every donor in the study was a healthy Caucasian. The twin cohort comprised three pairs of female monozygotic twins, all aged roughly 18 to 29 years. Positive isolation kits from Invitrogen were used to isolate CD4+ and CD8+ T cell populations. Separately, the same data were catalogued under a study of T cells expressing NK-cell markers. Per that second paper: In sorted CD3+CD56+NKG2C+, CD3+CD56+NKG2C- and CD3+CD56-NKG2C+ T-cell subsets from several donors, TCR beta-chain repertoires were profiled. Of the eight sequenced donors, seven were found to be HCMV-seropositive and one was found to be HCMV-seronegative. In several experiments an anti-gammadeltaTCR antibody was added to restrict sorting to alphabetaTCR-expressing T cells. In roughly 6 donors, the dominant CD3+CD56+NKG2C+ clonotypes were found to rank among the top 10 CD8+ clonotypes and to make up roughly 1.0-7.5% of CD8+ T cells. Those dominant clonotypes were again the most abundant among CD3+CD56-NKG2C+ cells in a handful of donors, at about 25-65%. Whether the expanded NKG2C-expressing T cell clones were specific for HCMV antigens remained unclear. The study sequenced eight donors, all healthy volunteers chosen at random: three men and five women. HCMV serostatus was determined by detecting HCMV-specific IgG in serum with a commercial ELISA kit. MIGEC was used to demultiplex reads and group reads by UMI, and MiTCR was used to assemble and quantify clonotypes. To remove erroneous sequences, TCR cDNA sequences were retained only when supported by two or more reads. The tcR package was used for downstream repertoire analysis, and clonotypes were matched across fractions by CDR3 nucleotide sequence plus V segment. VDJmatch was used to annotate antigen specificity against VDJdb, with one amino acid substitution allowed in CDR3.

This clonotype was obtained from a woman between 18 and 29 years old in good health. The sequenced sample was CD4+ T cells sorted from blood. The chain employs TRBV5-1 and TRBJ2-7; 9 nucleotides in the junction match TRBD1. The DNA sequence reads TGCGCCAGCAGCTTGGCCGAAGGGACAGGGTCATACGAGCAGTACTTC. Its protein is CASSLAEGTGSYEQYF.